This paragraph reports one T cell receptor beta chain. Its antigen is still unknown. The PCR was carried out with 60 Vbeta primers and 13 Jbeta primers. Repertoires were generated with immunoSEQ multiplex PCR, while TCRdb's copy carries only in-frame clones and drops some. The sample has 50,000 or so clones; the top ten hold around 2.1%. The germline gives CDR1 SGHRS, CDR2 YFSETQ. V shed 1 base, J shed 8 bases, and the junction held 3 bases outside the gene matches. This CDR3 comprises 13 residues. The sample comes from a study of cytomegalovirus exposure and HLA in healthy donors. The study's findings and limits: Under in vitro conditions, a few CMV-associated chains were confirmed as specific for CMV antigens. According to the study, 150 to 200 TCR beta chains were cytomegalovirus-associated. According to a later analysis, donors in an Asian-associated ancestry cluster reportedly had fewer N-insertions than the approximately 720-donor mean. For most TCR sequences rarity was the rule, although some public TCRs occurred in many donors.

This clonotype was sampled from a woman under 30 in good health and CMV-seronegative. The material sequenced was PBMCs. The rearrangement joins TRBV5-1 to TRBJ1-1; 9 bases line up with TRBD1. The CDR3 DNA follows: TGCGCCAGCAGCTTGATAACAGGGGGCGAAGCTTTCTTT. Translated: CASSLITGGEAFF.